Detailed here is one T cell receptor beta chain. Per the original data handling: Amplifying reference gene primers gave estimates of nucleated cell counts. Here immunoSEQ multiplex PCR was the method, and the copy in TCRdb shows in-frame clones only, minus some. V and J calls and clone size are those listed in that table; D and trimming were worked out from the DNA. The sample has around 110,000 clones; over 80% are singletons. This sample was included in a study of blood T cell repertoires in COVID-19. Study at large: From T cells, B-cell-depleted T cells, or PBMCs came the material, which was cDNA or gDNA.

V dropped 7 bases and J dropped 2; count of bases not matched to a gene: 3. This CDR3 has 12 amino acids. The germline CDR1 and CDR2 sequences are SGHRS and YFSETQ. The sequence came from a man aged 25-45 years with acute or convalescent COVID-19. The genes are TRBV5-1 and TRBJ2-7, with TRBD2 identical over 7 bases. The specimen was peripheral blood. The CDR3 DNA sequence: TGCGCCAGCCAGGGAGGGACCTACGAGCAGTACTTC. Encoded protein: CASQGGTYEQYF.